These T cell receptor beta chains were read from a single sample in a study of T cell responses to AZD1222 COVID-19 vaccine. Produced via immunoSEQ multiplex PCR; TCRdb's table is partial and in-frame only. The sample yields 84,000 or so clones, roughly 89% seen once. The source was peripheral blood, collected on day 0 of AZD1222 vaccination. Every receptor here comes from an adult in good health. The CDR3 runs from the conserved cysteine through the conserved F or W. The D gene is left open where the match is weak. Not all rows give a size; the values are once, few, many and, for expanded clones, a class.

>TRBJ2-2|NA|TRBD2|TRBV10-2
CASTGTSENTGELFF
TGCGCCAGCACCGGGACTAGCGAGAACACCGGGGAGCTGTTTTTT
>TRBJ2-7|few|TRBD1|TRBV18
CASQPGQGASEQYF
TGTGCCAGCCAGCCGGGACAGGGGGCAAGCGAGCAGTACTTC
>TRBJ2-7|NA|NA|TRBV5-1
CASTQGPGGYEQYF
TGCGCCAGCACACAGGGCCCCGGGGGCTACGAGCAGTACTTC
>TRBJ2-7|NA|NA|TRBV28
CASSLDKFSYEQYF
TGTGCCAGCAGTCTAGATAAGTTCTCCTACGAGCAGTACTTC
>TRBJ1-1|NA|NA|TRBV30
CASTPRGVRGTEAFF
TGTGCCTCTACCCCTCGGGGCGTCCGAGGGACTGAAGCTTTCTTT
>TRBJ1-1|NA|NA|TRBV7-8
CASSSPKGNTEAFF
TGTGCCAGCAGCTCCCCGAAGGGGAACACTGAAGCTTTCTTT
>TRBJ1-1|NA|NA|TRBV11-2
CASRQGWGGTEAFF
TGTGCCAGCAGGCAAGGATGGGGCGGCACTGAAGCTTTCTTT
>TRBJ2-4|NA|TRBD2|TRBV4-2
CASSHGLAGAGRNIQYF
TGTGCCAGCAGCCATGGACTAGCGGGAGCCGGGAGAAACATTCAGTACTTC
>TRBJ1-2|NA|TRBD1|TRBV19
CASSDTGTGRYGYTF
TGTGCCAGTAGTGATACCGGGACAGGACGCTATGGCTACACCTTC
>TRBJ1-1|few|TRBD1|TRBV5-4
CASSLGPGGLMNTEAFF
TGTGCCAGCAGCTTGGGGCCAGGGGGCCTCATGAACACTGAAGCTTTCTTT
>TRBJ1-1|NA|NA|TRBV30
CAWMDGGISTEAFF
TGTGCCTGGATGGACGGGGGTATCAGCACTGAAGCTTTCTTT
>TRBJ1-3|NA|NA|TRBV6-5
CASIGGNTIYF
TGTGCCAGCATTGGTGGAAACACCATATATTTT
>TRBJ2-5|NA|NA|TRBV10-3
CAINHRVGETQYF
TGTGCCATCAATCACAGGGTAGGAGAGACCCAGTACTTC
>TRBJ1-6|NA|NA|TRBV3-1/TRBV3-2
CASSQGVDTGRNSPLHF
TGTGCCAGCAGCCAAGGGGTGGATACAGGGAGAAATTCACCCCTCCACTTT
>TRBJ1-3|NA|TRBD1|TRBV28
CASSPPGTVNSGNTIYF
TGTGCCAGCAGTCCCCCAGGGACAGTCAACTCTGGAAACACCATATATTTT
>TRBJ2-3|NA|NA|TRBV6-2/TRBV6-3
CASSYAGALQLDTQYF
TGTGCCAGCAGTTACGCGGGGGCGCTGCAGTTGGATACGCAGTATTTT
>TRBJ1-3|NA|NA|TRBV2
CASSGETGNTIYF
TGTGCCAGCAGTGGGGAGACGGGAAACACCATATATTTT
>TRBJ2-6|NA|NA|TRBV5-6
CASSFSMDGANVLTF
TGTGCCAGCAGCTTTAGTATGGACGGGGCCAACGTCCTGACTTTC
>TRBJ2-1|once|NA|TRBV6-5
CASRGRSGYNEQFF
TGTGCCAGCAGGGGGAGGTCAGGTTACAATGAGCAGTTCTTC
>TRBJ2-3|NA|TRBD2|TRBV14
CASSQRTSGRGDTQYF
TGTGCCAGCAGCCAAAGGACTAGCGGGAGGGGAGATACGCAGTATTTT
>TRBJ1-5|NA|NA|TRBV18
CASSPTEGNQPQHF
TGTGCCAGCTCACCGACAGAAGGAAATCAGCCCCAGCATTTT
>TRBJ2-2|few|NA|TRBV29-1
CSVAWGSYTGELFF
TGCAGCGTTGCGTGGGGGTCGTACACCGGGGAGCTGTTTTTT
>TRBJ1-6|NA|NA|TRBV27
CASSSPQGSGSPLHF
TGTGCCAGCAGTTCCCCCCAAGGGAGTGGTTCACCCCTCCACTTT
>TRBJ2-1|NA|TRBD2|TRBV7-2
CASSHQRGQYNEQFF
TGTGCCAGCAGCCACCAGCGGGGCCAGTACAATGAGCAGTTCTTC
>TRBJ1-2|NA|TRBD1|TRBV6-5
CASRDNRGLSYTF
TGTGCCAGCAGGGACAACAGGGGTTTGAGCTACACCTTC
>TRBJ1-6|NA|NA|TRBV12-3/TRBV12-4
CASSLSLSKDLHF
TGTGCCAGCAGTTTAAGCTTGTCCAAAGACCTCCACTTT
>TRBJ2-7|NA|NA|TRBV11-2
CASSLEVGDLSYEQYF
TGTGCCAGCAGCTTAGAGGTGGGGGACTTATCCTACGAGCAGTACTTC
>TRBJ2-3|NA|TRBD1|TRBV3-1/TRBV3-2
CASSTRTGGGTDTQYF
TGTGCCAGCAGCACTCGGACAGGGGGCGGCACAGATACGCAGTATTTT
>TRBJ1-3|NA|NA|TRBV7-9
CASEYSGNTIYF
TGTGCCAGCGAATACTCTGGAAACACCATATATTTT
>TRBJ2-1|NA|TRBD2|TRBV6-5
CASRAGLAGFEQFF
TGTGCCAGCAGAGCGGGACTAGCGGGATTTGAGCAGTTCTTC
>TRBJ1-3|NA|TRBD1|TRBV7-9
CASSLALQGSGNTIYF
TGTGCCAGCAGCTTAGCCCTACAGGGGTCTGGAAACACCATATATTTT
>TRBJ2-2|NA|TRBD1|TRBV6-5
CASSPGQGLTGELFF
TGTGCCAGCAGTCCGGGACAGGGATTGACCGGGGAGCTGTTTTTT
>TRBJ1-1|NA|NA|TRBV5-5
CASSLTMNTEAFF
TGTGCCAGCAGCTTGACGATGAACACTGAAGCTTTCTTT
>TRBJ2-7|NA|TRBD1|TRBV6-5
CASRGLDRAHYEQYF
TGTGCCAGCAGAGGGTTGGACAGGGCCCACTACGAGCAGTACTTC
>TRBJ1-2|NA|NA|TRBV19
CASFRADANYGYTF
TGTGCCAGTTTTCGGGCGGACGCTAACTATGGCTACACCTTC
>TRBJ1-3|NA|NA|TRBV3-1/TRBV3-2
CASSQARNSGNTIYF
TGTGCCAGCAGCCAAGCACGTAACTCTGGAAACACCATATATTTT
>TRBJ2-3|NA|TRBD2|TRBV2
CASRTSGGRSTDTQYF
TGTGCCAGCAGAACTAGCGGGGGGCGTAGCACAGATACGCAGTATTTT
>TRBJ2-3|NA|NA|TRBV27
CASSFRFADTQYF
TGTGCCAGCAGTTTTAGGTTTGCAGATACGCAGTATTTT
>TRBJ2-1|NA|TRBD2|TRBV3-1/TRBV3-2
CASSSGLAKNEQFF
TGTGCCAGCAGCTCGGGACTAGCAAAAAATGAGCAGTTCTTC
>TRBJ2-2|NA|NA|TRBV4-3
CASNQGGTLNTGELFF
TGCGCCAGCAATCAGGGGGGGACACTAAACACCGGGGAGCTGTTTTTT
>TRBJ1-2|NA|TRBD1|TRBV7-2
CASSLFAGTGGLNYGYTF
TGTGCCAGCAGCTTATTCGCCGGGACAGGGGGCCTTAACTATGGCTACACCTTC
>TRBJ2-5|NA|TRBD2|TRBV9
CASSPRPTSGGQETQYF
TGTGCCAGCAGCCCCCGCCCTACTAGCGGGGGCCAAGAGACCCAGTACTTC
>TRBJ2-7|NA|TRBD2|TRBV5-5
CASSLVSGGAYEQYF
TGTGCCAGCAGCTTGGTTAGCGGGGGGGCCTACGAGCAGTACTTC
>TRBJ2-2|NA|NA|TRBV27
CASSSLVLGNTGELFF
TGTGCCAGCAGTTCCCTCGTCCTGGGTAACACCGGGGAGCTGTTTTTT
>TRBJ1-5|NA|NA|TRBV6-2/TRBV6-3
CASSPNVIQGNQPQHF
TGTGCCAGCAGCCCCAACGTAATTCAAGGCAATCAGCCCCAGCATTTT
>TRBJ2-5|NA|TRBD2|TRBV7-2
CASSQGLAGGQETQYF
TGTGCCAGCAGTCAAGGACTAGCGGGGGGACAAGAGACCCAGTACTTC
>TRBJ2-7|NA|TRBD1|TRBV5-8
CASSPRGQGGYEQYF
TGTGCCAGCAGCCCCCGGGGACAGGGGGGGTACGAGCAGTACTTC
>TRBJ1-2|few|NA|TRBV6-5
CASRPPQSLYGYTF
TGTGCCAGCAGGCCCCCACAGAGCCTCTATGGCTACACCTTC
>TRBJ2-3|NA|NA|TRBV5-1
CASSALAVSSTDTQYF
TGCGCCAGCAGCGCCCTAGCAGTCTCTAGCACAGATACGCAGTATTTT
>TRBJ1-1|NA|NA|TRBV3-1/TRBV3-2
CASSQRRGSEAFF
TGTGCCAGCAGCCAACGTCGGGGGTCTGAAGCTTTCTTT
>TRBJ2-2|few|NA|TRBV29-1
CSVDQGLTGELFF
TGCAGCGTTGATCAGGGTCTGACCGGGGAGCTGTTTTTT
>TRBJ2-1|NA|NA|TRBV2
CASSEGRSSYNEQFF
TGTGCCAGCAGTGAAGGGCGGAGCTCCTACAATGAGCAGTTCTTC
>TRBJ2-2|NA|NA|TRBV29-1
CSVKYTGELFF
TGCAGCGTTAAATACACCGGGGAGCTGTTTTTT
>TRBJ2-5|NA|NA|TRBV5-1
CASSPGSRQETQYF
TGCGCCAGCAGCCCTGGGAGCAGACAAGAGACCCAGTACTTC
>TRBJ1-4|NA|NA|TRBV7-2
CASSLAPGGRGEKLFF
TGTGCCAGCAGCTTAGCGCCCGGGGGGCGCGGTGAAAAACTGTTTTTT